This T cell receptor (beta chain) was sequenced for a study of T-cell memory formation after mild COVID-19 (dated by TCRdb to the early 2020s). Regarding the complete study: TCR sequence clusters from the two donors were largely donor specific. Longitudinal TCRalpha and TCRbeta repertoire sequencing tracked T-cell clones expanding and contracting after mild COVID-19 in two donors. Two young, previously healthy adult volunteers made up the cohort, one male and one female.

The CDR3 has 13 amino acids, counting the end cysteine and phenylalanine. The DNA shown is the 39-base CDR3, in frame from base 1. The germline V gene gives CDR1 as SQVTM and CDR2 as ANQGSEA. A distance of 10 bases separates the germline ends of V and J, which lose 4 bases and 0 bases respectively. With regard to this clonotype: What antigen it recognizes has not been identified. Per-nucleotide qualities are absent, and no much larger clonotype sits a single base away.

The run used an Illumina NovaSeq 6000. TCRalpha and TCRbeta cDNA libraries were built by 5'RACE with constant-segment primers, adding sample barcodes and unique molecular identifiers. Trizol reagent was used to extract RNA from every sample. Amplification of the libraries took two PCR steps, and the second step added a second sample barcode plus Illumina TruSeq adapters. The libraries were sequenced on an Illumina NovaSeq using 2 x 150 bp paired-end reads. The published analysis was carried out like this. The reads were demultiplexed and collapsed into UMI-guided consensus sequences using migec v1.2.7. Using mixcr v2.1.11, UMI consensuses were aligned to TRA and TRB V and J templates and then assembled into clonotypes. Expanded or contracted clonotypes were those called significant by both edgeR and NoisET, with noise models trained on biological replicates. For edgeR calls, the cutoffs were a false discovery rate-adjusted p below 0.01 and a log2 fold-change threshold of 1. As an exploratory analysis of dynamics, max-normalized trajectories of the 1000 most abundant clonotypes were examined with PCA combined with hierarchical clustering. The CD4 or CD8 phenotype of responding clones was assigned using the separately sequenced CD4+ and CD8+ repertoires. In-frame beta chains were kept once TCRdb had trimmed the public reads at Q25 with fastp and called clones with MiXCR. Rows with one shared CDR3 protein collapse into an entry with the most common genes and DNA. TCRdb assigned the V and J calls; the authors' analysis was not used. The sample table contains just over 300,000 distinct CDR3 sequences; only one count was recorded for roughly a fifth of them. The leading ten clones occupy about 21% of the sample.

Ficoll-Paque density gradient centrifugation was the method used to isolate PBMCs. Overall study outcomes, separate from this receptor: Contracting CD4+ clones were found mainly in CM and EM memory subsets, while CD8+ clones were enriched in EMRA. Clones that contracted from day 15 to 85 showed balanced CD4/CD8 phenotypes, whereas a second wave of clones that expanded from day 15 to 37 leaned towards CD4+. Some responding clones were detected in pre-infection memory, which suggested that pre-existing cross-reactive memory T cells had joined the SARS-CoV-2 response. Only a couple of mild cases were covered by the study, and larger cohorts that include severe cases with pre-infection samples were considered necessary. SARS-CoV-2 specificity of the second-wave clones peaking on day 37 was not confirmed.

The chain couples TRBV29-1 to TRBJ2-7; the D segment could be TRBD1, given 5 matching bases. This sequence originates from a man younger than 35 who had mild COVID-19 (a few samples of this study predate the infection). The sample titles of this study are shuffled in the database, so cell type and time point are left out; the donor was told from shared clones. What was sequenced was PBMCs or a T cell subset sorted from them (not recorded which). Read as DNA, the sequence is TGCAGCGTTGCGTTAGGGGTCTCCTACGAGCAGTACTTC. Its product reads: CSVALGVSYEQYF.